A single sample gave rise to the 11 T cell receptor beta chains below, sequenced in a study of T cell responses to AZD1222 COVID-19 vaccine. The table came from immunoSEQ multiplex PCR; TCRdb's copy has only in-frame clones and leaves some out. Among tens of thousands of clones listed, 80% to 90% were seen once. The input for sequencing was peripheral blood, taken 28 days after the second AZD1222 dose. The receptors stem from an adult who received the AZD1222 COVID-19 vaccine.

This chain connects TRBV6-5 to TRBJ2-7; 8 bases agree with TRBD1. The CDR3 spans 13 residues. The germline gives CDR1 MNHEY, CDR2 SVGAGI. J lost 5 bases, V lost 6 bases, and 6 bases had no gene match. The CDR3 region has the DNA TGTGCCAGCAGACACCGACAGGGGCACGAGCAGTACTTC. Amino acid sequence: CASRHRQGHEQYF.

The chain links TRBV19 to TRBJ1-3, with D possibly being TRBD1 (5 bases). Trimming cost V 1 base and J 0 bases, with 16 bases left between them. CDR3 length: 18 residues. Germline CDR1 is LNHDA and CDR2 is SQIVND (reference sequence). The CDR3 region has the DNA TGTGCCAGTAGTATAGGCTGGCAGGGCGAATACTCTGGAAACACCATATATTTT. Encoded protein: CASSIGWQGEYSGNTIYF.

Only one count was recorded for this clone. The chain employs TRBV11-2 and TRBJ1-4, with D possibly TRBD1 on 5 matching bases. Trimming shortened V by 1 base and J by 2 bases, and 11 bases separated the two germline ends. CDR3 length equals 16 residues. CDR1 and CDR2 from the germline V gene are SGHAT and FQNNGV. The CDR3 nucleotides read TGTGCCAGCAGCTTAGTTAGGGGCCGGACTAATGAAAAACTGTTTTTT. As protein: CASSLVRGRTNEKLFF. Filled out from reference TRBV11-2 and TRBJ1-4, the complete variable domain reads EAGVAQSPRYKIIEKRQSVAFWCNPISGHATLYWYQQILGQGPKLLIQFQNNGVVDDSQLPKDRFSAERLKGVDSTLKIQPAKLEDSAVYLCASSLVRGRTNEKLFFGSGTQLSVL.

The rearrangement joins TRBV21-1 to TRBJ2-1. TRBV21-1 corresponds to a pseudogene. This CDR3 is built from 13 residues. The CDR3 loop is CASSEHQNNEQFF. As DNA, the CDR3 is TGTGCCAGCAGCGAGCATCAGAACAATGAGCAGTTCTTC.

V gene TRBV19 combines with J gene TRBJ2-1; 10 bases line up with TRBD1. The CDR3 contains 20 residues. Per germline, CDR1 LNHDA and CDR2 SQIVND (reference sequence). J gave up 0 bases and V 5 bases, and 16 bases lay outside the gene matches. CDR3 sequence (DNA): TGTGCCAGTAGTCCCCCGGGACAGGGGTTCTCGCACGGCTCCTACAATGAGCAGTTCTTC. Its translation is CASSPPGQGFSHGSYNEQFF.

The J gene is TRBJ2-7, the V gene TRBV5-6, with D unclear. V was clipped by 3 bases and J by 6 bases, with 19 bases between them. Germline CDR1 reads SGHDT; CDR2 reads YYEEEE. The CDR3 totals 15 residues. Written as DNA, the CDR3 is TGTGCCAGCAGCTCGCAGGACGGAGCCCACAGCGAGCAGTACTTC. It translates to CASSSQDGAHSEQYF.

This clone turned up a few times. J is TRBJ2-7 and V is TRBV4-3; 8 nucleotides agree with TRBD2. The CDR3 has 15 residues. Germline CDR1 is LGHNA and CDR2 is YSLEER. V lost 0 bases and J lost 5; bases outside the gene matches: 6. This CDR3 reads CASSQEQREFDEQYF. The CDR3 DNA reads as TGCGCCAGCAGCCAAGAACAGCGGGAGTTCGACGAGCAGTACTTC.

The V gene is TRBV6-5, the J gene TRBJ1-2; D is possibly TRBD1 (5 bases). Germline V gives CDR1 MNHEY, CDR2 SVGAGI. V was clipped by 0 bases and J by 4 bases, with 15 bases between them. The CDR3 has 16 residues. CDR3 nucleotide sequence: TGTGCCAGCAGTTACTCTCGGGGACCTCGGGGCTATGGCTACACCTTC. Translated, it gives CASSYSRGPRGYGYTF.

This chain uses TRBV7-3 with TRBJ2-1; D unclear. The germline V and J ends were trimmed by 1 base and 0 bases, with 7 bases remaining between them. CDR3 length equals 15 residues. Germline V CDR1 and CDR2: SGHTA, FQGTGA. The DNA for the CDR3 is TGTGCCAGCAGCTTAAGCGGAAGCTCCTACAATGAGCAGTTCTTC. This encodes CASSLSGSSYNEQFF.

V is TRBV5-5 and J is TRBJ2-1, with 7 bases aligning to TRBD1. The CDR3 consists of 16 residues. Germline lookup yields CDR1 SGHKS and CDR2 YYEKEE (reference sequence). The junction had 7 bases not matched to a gene; V was cut back by 0 bases and J by 4 bases. The CDR3 region has the DNA TGTGCCAGCAGCTTGGTAGGGACAGCAATTTACAATGAGCAGTTCTTC. Its protein is CASSLVGTAIYNEQFF. The complete variable domain, with remaining parts taken from reference TRBV5-5 and TRBJ2-1, reads DAGVTQSPTHLIKTRGQQVTLRCSPISGHKSVSWYQQVLGQGPQFIFQYYEKEERGRGNFPDRFSARQFPNYSSELNVNALLLGDSALYLCASSLVGTAIYNEQFFGPGTRLTVL.

The V and J genes are TRBV27 and TRBJ2-1, with 8 bases identical to TRBD2. The V gene's germline CDR1 is MNHEY and CDR2 SMNVEV (reference sequence). This CDR3 has 14 amino acids. Germline trimming cut 6 bases from V and 4 bases from J; bases unmatched to any gene: 5. The CDR3: CASSYSGTYNEQFF. The CDR3 DNA is TGTGCCAGCAGCTATAGCGGGACTTACAATGAGCAGTTCTTC.